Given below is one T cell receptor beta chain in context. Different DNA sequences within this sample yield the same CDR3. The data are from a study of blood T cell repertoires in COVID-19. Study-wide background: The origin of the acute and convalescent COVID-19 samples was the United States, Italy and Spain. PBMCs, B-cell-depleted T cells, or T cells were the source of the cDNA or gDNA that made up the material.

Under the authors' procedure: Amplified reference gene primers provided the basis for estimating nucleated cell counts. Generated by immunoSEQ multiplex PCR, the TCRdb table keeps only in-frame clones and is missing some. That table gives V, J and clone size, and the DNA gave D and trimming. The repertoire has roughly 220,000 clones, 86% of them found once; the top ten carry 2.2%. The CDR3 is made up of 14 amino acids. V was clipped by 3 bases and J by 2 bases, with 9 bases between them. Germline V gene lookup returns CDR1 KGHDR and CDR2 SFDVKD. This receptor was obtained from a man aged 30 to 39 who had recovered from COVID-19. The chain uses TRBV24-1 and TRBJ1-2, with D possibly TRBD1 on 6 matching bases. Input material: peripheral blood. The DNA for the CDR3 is TGTGCCACCAGTGATCTAACAGGGAACTATGGCTACACCTTC. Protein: CATSDLTGNYGYTF.